This TCR beta chain was found in a study of T cells after yellow fever vaccination. In this sample, this clonotype turned up a few times. Germline CDR1 reads SEHNR; CDR2 reads FQNEAQ (reference sequence). The CDR3 is 15 residues long. The V segment lost 5 bases and the J segment 6 bases; nucleotides outside the gene matches: 8. TCRdb called the 5' RACE reads again in MiXCR, with one record for every CDR3 protein. The data hold about 300,000 distinct CDR3 sequences, with 8.7% observed a single time. The clonotype comes from a man in his late teens or twenties who received the YFV17D yellow fever vaccine. Sequenced here: CD4+ T cells sorted from PBMCs, sampled 5 days after the yellow fever booster vaccination. V and J are TRBV7-9 and TRBJ2-1; TRBD2 matches at 9 bases. CDR3 protein: CASSPGGLAGNEQFF. For the CDR3, the DNA is TGTGCCAGCAGCCCAGGGGGACTAGCCGGCAATGAGCAGTTCTTC.